This T cell receptor (beta chain) was identified in a study of T-cell reconstitution after alpha-beta-depleted transplantation in children. Study results and caveats: Some patients' high day-60 TCRbeta diversity was attributed to recipient cells surviving conditioning.

V shed 0 bases and J shed 8 bases, with 11 bases lying between them. Germline CDR1 is SGHKS and CDR2 is YYEKEE (reference sequence). This CDR3 is built from 13 residues. Unique molecular identifiers were used in preparing the TCRbeta library. TCRdb used MiXCR to reprocess the PCR reads, holding one entry per CDR3 protein. Of about 540,000 distinct CDR3 sequences in the sample, 25% to 30% are singletons; the top ten hold approximately 39%. For this clonotype: Its antigen is not known.

The chain couples TRBV5-5 to TRBJ1-1; no definite D call. The TCR originated in a boy in the first two years of life with Wiskott-Aldrich syndrome, due to receive a stem cell transplant. The specimen was PBMCs, collected before TCRalphabeta/CD19-depleted stem cell transplant. The CDR3 region has the DNA TGTGCCAGCAGCTTGGATCCCGAGGTGGAAGCTTTCTTT. Residues: CASSLDPEVEAFF. Variable domain in full (rest from reference TRBV5-5 and TRBJ1-1): DAGVTQSPTHLIKTRGQQVTLRCSPISGHKSVSWYQQVLGQGPQFIFQYYEKEERGRGNFPDRFSARQFPNYSSELNVNALLLGDSALYLCASSLDPEVEAFFGQGTRLTVV.